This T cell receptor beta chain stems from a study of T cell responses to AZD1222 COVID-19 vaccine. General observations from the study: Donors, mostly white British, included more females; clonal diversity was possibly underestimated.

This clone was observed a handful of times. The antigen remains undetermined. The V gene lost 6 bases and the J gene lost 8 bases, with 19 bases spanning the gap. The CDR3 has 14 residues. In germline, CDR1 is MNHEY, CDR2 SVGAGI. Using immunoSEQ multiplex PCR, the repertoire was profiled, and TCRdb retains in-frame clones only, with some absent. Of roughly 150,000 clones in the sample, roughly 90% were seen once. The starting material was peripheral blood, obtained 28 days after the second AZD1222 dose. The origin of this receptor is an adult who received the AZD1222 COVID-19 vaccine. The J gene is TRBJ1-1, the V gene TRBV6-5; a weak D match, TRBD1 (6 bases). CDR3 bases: TGTGCCAGCAGACAGGGCAGCCAGAGTTTCGAAGCTTTCTTT. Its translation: CASRQGSQSFEAFF.